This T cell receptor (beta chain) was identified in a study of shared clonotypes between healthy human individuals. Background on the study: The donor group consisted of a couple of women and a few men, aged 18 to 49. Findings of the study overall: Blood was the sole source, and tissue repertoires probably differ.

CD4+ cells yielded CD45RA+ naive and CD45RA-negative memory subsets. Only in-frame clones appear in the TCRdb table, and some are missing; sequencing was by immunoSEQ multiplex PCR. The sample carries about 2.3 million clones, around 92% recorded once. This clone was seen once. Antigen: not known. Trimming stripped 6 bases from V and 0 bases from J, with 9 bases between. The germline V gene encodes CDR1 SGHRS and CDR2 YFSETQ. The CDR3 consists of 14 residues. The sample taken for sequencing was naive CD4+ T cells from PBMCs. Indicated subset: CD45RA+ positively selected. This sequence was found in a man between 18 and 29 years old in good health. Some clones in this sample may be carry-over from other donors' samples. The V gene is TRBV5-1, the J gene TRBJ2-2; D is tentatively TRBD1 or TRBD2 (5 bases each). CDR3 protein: CASKGTANTGELFF. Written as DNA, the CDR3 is TGCGCCAGCAAGGGGACGGCGAACACCGGGGAGCTGTTTTTT.